The T cell receptor beta chain under discussion was sequenced for a study of T cell responses to AZD1222 COVID-19 vaccine. Overall study results and limits: The number of AZD1222 recipients seropositive at baseline was only five to seven.

Germline lookup yields CDR1 SGHRS and CDR2 YFSETQ. Trimming cost V 0 bases and J 7 bases, with 5 bases left between them. The CDR3 contains 12 residues. To note about this clone: What it binds is unknown.

The assay was immunoSEQ multiplex PCR, and TCRdb's table has in-frame clones only and misses some. Altogether roughly 49,000 clones are present, 65% to 80% being singletons, with the ten largest covering more than 20%. This receptor was obtained from an adult in good health. Sequenced here: peripheral blood, sampled on day 0 of MenACWY control vaccination. The chain uses TRBV5-1 and TRBJ2-1; the D is unclear. This CDR3 reads CASSLEGNEQFF. The CDR3 region has the DNA TGCGCCAGCAGCTTGGAGGGAAATGAGCAGTTCTTC.